A selection of T cell receptor beta chains follows, all from one sample in a study of cytomegalovirus exposure and HLA in healthy donors. Only in-frame clones appear in the TCRdb table, and some are missing; sequencing was by immunoSEQ multiplex PCR. Among 70,000 to 90,000 clones listed, 75% to 85% were seen once. The sequenced sample consisted of PBMCs. The receptors stem from a man between 65 and 79 years old in good health and CMV-seropositive. The CDR3 runs from the conserved cysteine through the conserved F or W. Fields, in order: D gene, J gene, V gene, CDR3 length, clone size, CDR3 DNA, CDR3 protein. A D gene is named only where the DNA matches it firmly. A clone size is listed for some rows: how often the clone was seen (once, few, many), or a class if it is expanded.

d_call: TRBD2; j_call: TRBJ2-3; v_call: TRBV2; cdr3_length: 15; clone_size: NA; cdr3_nt: TGTGCCAGCAGTTCCGGACTAGCGGCCTCCGATACGCAGTATTTT; cdr3_aa: CASSSGLAASDTQYF
d_call: NA; j_call: TRBJ1-5; v_call: TRBV10-2; cdr3_length: 15; clone_size: NA; cdr3_nt: TGCGCCAGCAGTGAGTCAAGTAGGGGAGGTCAGCCCCAGCATTTT; cdr3_aa: CASSESSRGGQPQHF
d_call: NA; j_call: TRBJ1-2; v_call: TRBV28; cdr3_length: 14; clone_size: NA; cdr3_nt: TGTGCCAGCAGGACACCGGGACTGGATTATGGCTACACCTTC; cdr3_aa: CASRTPGLDYGYTF
d_call: TRBD1; j_call: TRBJ1-1; v_call: TRBV10-3; cdr3_length: 15; clone_size: NA; cdr3_nt: TGTGCCATCAGTGAGAGGACAGGGGGAAACACTGAAGCTTTCTTT; cdr3_aa: CAISERTGGNTEAFF
d_call: TRBD2; j_call: TRBJ2-1; v_call: TRBV7-9; cdr3_length: 15; clone_size: NA; cdr3_nt: TGTGCCAGCAGCTTCCCTAGCGGGAGTCAAAATGAGCAGTTCTTC; cdr3_aa: CASSFPSGSQNEQFF
d_call: TRBD2; j_call: TRBJ2-3; v_call: TRBV13; cdr3_length: 17; clone_size: once; cdr3_nt: TGTGCCAGCAGCTTAGTGAAGACTAGCGGGAGCACAGATACGCAGTATTTT; cdr3_aa: CASSLVKTSGSTDTQYF
d_call: TRBD2; j_call: TRBJ2-7; v_call: TRBV9; cdr3_length: 16; clone_size: NA; cdr3_nt: TGTGCCAGCAGCTCCCGGGGTAGCGGGAGCTGGGACGAGCAGTACTTC; cdr3_aa: CASSSRGSGSWDEQYF
d_call: NA; j_call: TRBJ1-1; v_call: TRBV7-9; cdr3_length: 13; clone_size: NA; cdr3_nt: TGTGCCAGCAGCTTCGCCGGGAGGACTGAAGCTTTCTTT; cdr3_aa: CASSFAGRTEAFF
d_call: TRBD2; j_call: TRBJ2-1; v_call: TRBV5-4; cdr3_length: 16; clone_size: once; cdr3_nt: TGTGCCAGCAGCTCCTCAGCGGGAGCTGGGATAGGTGAGCAGTTCTTC; cdr3_aa: CASSSSAGAGIGEQFF
d_call: TRBD2; j_call: TRBJ2-2; v_call: TRBV10-3; cdr3_length: 14; clone_size: NA; cdr3_nt: TGTGCCATCGGCCTGAGTAGCGGGACTGGGGAGCTGTTTTTT; cdr3_aa: CAIGLSSGTGELFF